The 24 T cell receptor beta chains below all came from one sample that was sequenced in a study of human T cells and chemical hapten exposure. TCRdb reprocessed the RACE reads via MiXCR and lists one record per CDR3 protein. Of about 77,000 distinct CDR3 sequences in the sample, roughly 7.9% were seen once. Time point noted: healthy volunteer bleed at 6 weeks. Someone pulled total RNA out of unfractionated whole blood. Sequencing input: whole blood. Every receptor here comes from a female donor in good health. Some clones in this sample may be carry-over from other donors' samples.

This clonotype was observed a handful of times. The chain is built from TRBV5-6 and TRBJ1-2; the match to TRBD1 covers 11 bases. The germline V gene has CDR1 SGHDT and CDR2 YYEEEE. The CDR3 has 16 amino acids. V dropped 4 bases and J dropped 3; count of bases not matched to a gene: 8. The CDR3 bases are TGTGCCAGCAGCGCGGGCCGGGACAGGGGGTACTATGGCTACACCTTC. This codes for CASSAGRDRGYYGYTF.

The chain has TRBV2 and TRBJ1-4; D call uncertain. Germline loops: CDR1 SNHLY, CDR2 FYNNEI. This CDR3 comprises 12 residues. V gave up 2 bases and J gave up 7 bases, with 5 bases separating them. This chain's CDR3 is CASSERVEKLFF. CDR3 bases: TGTGCCAGCAGTGAAAGAGTTGAAAAACTGTTTTTT.

V gene TRBV5-1 combines with J gene TRBJ2-3; D is unresolved. The CDR3 has 14 amino acids. Trimming removed 4 bases from V and 0 bases from J, with 9 bases in between. Germline V CDR1 and CDR2: SGHRS, YFSETQ. CDR3 nucleotides: TGCGCCAGCAGCCCGACCCATAGCACAGATACGCAGTATTTT. Residues: CASSPTHSTDTQYF. The full variable domain, its missing parts supplied by reference TRBV5-1 and TRBJ2-3, is KAGVTQTPRYLIKTRGQQVTLSCSPISGHRSVSWYQQTPGQGLQFLFEYFSETQRNKGNFPGRFSGRQFSNSRSEMNVSTLELGDSALYLCASSPTHSTDTQYFGPGTRLTVL.

Only a few counts were recorded for this clonotype. The genes are TRBV27 and TRBJ2-3, with 8 nucleotides matching TRBD2. The germline V gene encodes CDR1 MNHEY and CDR2 SMNVEV (reference sequence). There are 15 residues in the CDR3. J lost 3 bases, V lost 5 bases, and 7 bases had no gene match. The CDR3 DNA reads as TGTGCCAGCAGTCGCGGACTAGCCGTAACAGATACGCAGTATTTT. Its protein is CASSRGLAVTDTQYF.

This clonotype was seen many times. V is TRBV28 and J is TRBJ1-6; D gene ambiguous. V was trimmed by 7 bases and J by 6 bases, leaving 19 bases between them. Germline V gene lookup returns CDR1 MDHEN and CDR2 SYDVKM. This CDR3 comprises 16 residues. CDR3 DNA sequence: TGTGCCAGCATCTTTGGTTCCGGCCGGGGTAATTCACCCCTCCACTTT. It encodes CASIFGSGRGNSPLHF.

This clonotype was counted between two and nine times. The chain couples TRBV18 to TRBJ1-1; tentative D call: TRBD1 (5 bases). The CDR3 has 15 amino acids. Germline assignment: CDR1 KGHSH and CDR2 LQKENI. V lost 1 base to trimming and J lost 1 base, with 10 bases between them. CDR3 bases: TGTGCCAGCTCACCACGACAGAAGACGAACACTGAAGCTTTCTTT. It encodes CASSPRQKTNTEAFF.

This clonotype was observed a few times. The V gene is TRBV2, the J gene TRBJ1-1; D unclear. The CDR3 loop spans 13 amino acids. Germline-derived CDR1 and CDR2 are SNHLY and FYNNEI. V lost 8 bases, J lost 7 bases, and 17 bases lay in between. CDR3 loop: CASGKGSTLEAFF. The CDR3 nucleotides are TGTGCCAGCGGCAAAGGGTCCACTCTTGAAGCTTTCTTT.

In this sample, this clonotype turned up many times. The chain carries TRBV12-3 or TRBV12-4 and TRBJ1-1, with 8 nucleotides matching TRBD1. The CDR3 covers 11 residues. Trimming removed 5 bases from V and 12 bases from J; junction bases left unmatched: 5. The CDR3 protein is CASSLRTGPFF. In DNA, the CDR3 is TGTGCCAGCAGTCTTCGGACAGGGCCTTTCTTT.

This clonotype was seen many times. The chain recombines TRBV6-6 with TRBJ2-3; tentative D call: TRBD2 (5 bases). The germline CDR1 and CDR2 sequences are MNHNY and SVGAGI (reference sequence). V was cut by 0 bases and J by 3 bases, with 10 bases left in between. The CDR3 runs to 15 residues. In DNA form, the CDR3 reads TGTGCCAGCAGTTACTCGGGAGTCGGTACAGATACGCAGTATTTT. Amino acids: CASSYSGVGTDTQYF.

The chain uses TRBV6-6 and TRBJ1-2; no definite D call. Trimming removed 3 bases from V and 4 bases from J, with 15 bases in between. Germline CDR1 and CDR2: MNHNY and SVGAGI (reference sequence). CDR3 length: 15 residues. This chain's CDR3 is CASSYSDGLGYGYTF. The CDR3 region has the DNA TGTGCCAGCAGTTATTCTGACGGTCTGGGCTATGGCTACACCTTC.

This clonotype was detected only a few times. V and J are TRBV27 and TRBJ2-7; TRBD2 agrees at 7 bases. CDR1 is MNHEY, CDR2 SMNVEV, per germline (reference sequence). Losses at the gene ends were 8 bases for V and 2 bases for J; bases not matched to a gene: 12. This CDR3 has 15 amino acids. The CDR3 region has the DNA TGTGCCAGCTGGACGGGGGGACGGCCTGCCTACGAGCAGTACTTC. Amino acids: CASWTGGRPAYEQYF.

In its sample, this clonotype was seen many times. This rearrangement joins TRBV29-1 to TRBJ2-5; D not resolved. Germline lookup yields CDR1 SQVTM and CDR2 ANQGSEA. There are 14 residues in the CDR3. Trimming stripped 4 bases from V and 5 bases from J, with 17 bases between. In nucleotides, the CDR3 is TGCAGCGTTGTGCTACTCTCCGAGTTGGAGACCCAGTACTTC. Translation gives CSVVLLSELETQYF.

This chain connects TRBV29-1 to TRBJ1-5, with 9 bases identical to TRBD1. The CDR3 spans 14 residues. Germline values: CDR1 SQVTM, CDR2 ANQGSEA. The V gene end was trimmed by 4 bases and the J gene end by 4 bases; junction bases not matched to a gene: 5. In DNA, the CDR3 is TGCAGCGTTGTAGTTGGGACAGGGAATCAGCCCCAGCATTTT. Translated: CSVVVGTGNQPQHF.

In this sample, this clonotype turned up a few times. The chain is built from TRBV20-1 and TRBJ2-7; TRBD2 aligns across 9 bases. Trimming took 1 base from V and 2 from J; bases not matched to a gene: 9. CDR1 DFQATT and CDR2 SNEGSKA come from the germline V gene (reference sequence). The CDR3 length is 16 residues. The CDR3 loop reads CSARASPGTSPYEQYF. CDR3 sequence (DNA): TGCAGTGCTAGAGCCTCTCCGGGGACTAGCCCCTACGAGCAGTACTTC.

This clonotype has only a few counts. As DNA, the CDR3 is TGTGCCAGCAGACGAGACAGGGAATCACCCCTCCACTTT. Residues: CASRRDRESPLHF. This rearrangement joins TRBV2 to TRBJ1-6, with 7 bases lining up with TRBD1. Per germline, CDR1 SNHLY and CDR2 FYNNEI. The CDR3 contains 13 residues. Trimming cost V 6 bases and J 10 bases; bases outside gene matches: 6.

V usage is TRBV5-1 and J usage is TRBJ1-4, with D tentatively TRBD1 (6 bases). The germline gives CDR1 SGHRS, CDR2 YFSETQ. V shed 5 bases and J shed 16 bases, with 18 bases lying between them. The CDR3 has 12 residues. The CDR3 protein is CASSLQGFLWFF. The CDR3 coding sequence is TGCGCCAGCAGTTTGCAGGGGTTTTTGTGGTTTTTT.

This clonotype was recorded at least ten times. The rearrangement joins TRBV29-1 to TRBJ2-3; 11 bases agree with TRBD1. Germline V gene lookup returns CDR1 SQVTM and CDR2 ANQGSEA. There are 15 residues in the CDR3. J gave up 4 bases and V 5 bases, and 8 bases lay outside the gene matches. The DNA for the CDR3 is TGCAGCGTTCTATCCCCGGGACAGGGGGCAGATACGCAGTATTTT. This sequence encodes CSVLSPGQGADTQYF.

This clonotype was seen repeatedly, ten times or more. The J gene is TRBJ1-2, the V gene TRBV4-2, with D possibly matching TRBD1 (5 bases). Germline V gene sequence: CDR1 LGHNA, CDR2 YNFKEQ. V lost 0 bases and J 0 bases, leaving 11 bases between the germline ends. The length of the CDR3 is 16 residues. CDR3 DNA: TGTGCCAGCAGCCAAGATTGGCAGGGAGCTAACTATGGCTACACCTTC. Residues: CASSQDWQGANYGYTF.

CDR3 sequence (DNA): TGTGCCAGCAGGAGGGTGAGCTCCTACAATGAGCAGTTCTTC. It translates to CASRRVSSYNEQFF. This chain joins TRBV6-1 and TRBJ2-1, with D perhaps matching TRBD2 (5 bases). Per germline, CDR1 MNHNS and CDR2 SASEGT. The CDR3 totals 14 residues. Trimming left V 6 bases short and J 0 bases short, with 9 bases between.

This clonotype has ten or more counts. The rearrangement uses TRBV28 and TRBJ2-7; 8 bases are shared with TRBD1. J gave up 0 bases and V 6 bases, and 4 bases lay outside the gene matches. Germline values: CDR1 MDHEN, CDR2 SYDVKM. There are 14 residues in the CDR3. The CDR3 region is CASSSGQDSYEQYF. The CDR3 DNA is TGTGCCAGCAGCTCGGGACAGGACTCCTACGAGCAGTACTTC.

This clonotype was seen at least ten times. The CDR3 is CASSFGTGDLQYF. CDR3 sequence (DNA): TGTGCCAGCAGCTTCGGGACAGGAGACCTTCAGTACTTC. This chain uses TRBV7-9 with TRBJ2-7; 8 bases match TRBD1. The V segment lost 3 bases and the J segment 10 bases; nucleotides outside the gene matches: 8. There are 13 residues in the CDR3. Looked up from germline, CDR1 is SEHNR and CDR2 is FQNEAQ (reference sequence).

The table lists this clonotype with many counts. The gene calls are TRBV12-3 or TRBV12-4 and TRBJ2-6; D uncertain. The CDR3 runs to 15 residues. The V gene lost 5 bases and the J gene lost 2 bases, with 10 bases spanning the gap. The CDR3 loop is CASSPPTPGANVLTF. The DNA for the CDR3 is TGTGCCAGCAGTCCGCCGACACCTGGGGCCAACGTCCTGACTTTC.

This clonotype came up many times. V gene TRBV24-1 combines with J gene TRBJ2-7, with 7 bases that match TRBD1. CDR3 length: 15 residues. In germline, CDR1 is KGHDR, CDR2 SFDVKD. The V and J ends lost 2 bases and 5 bases, in that order; junction bases with no gene match: 8. The CDR3, as DNA: TGTGCCACCAGTGATTCGAGGCAGGGGGAGAACGAGCAGTACTTC. It yields the protein CATSDSRQGENEQYF.

At least ten counts were recorded for this clonotype. V and J are TRBV20-1 and TRBJ2-7; D is possibly TRBD1 (6 bases). V gave up 6 bases and J gave up 4 bases, with 19 bases separating them. The CDR3 is made up of 14 amino acids. Germline V gives CDR1 DFQATT, CDR2 SNEGSKA (reference sequence). The CDR3 bases are TGCAGTGCCCTAGGCGCAGCAGGGGTATACGAGCAGTACTTC. Translated: CSALGAAGVYEQYF.